This T cell receptor (beta chain) originates from a study of human T cells and chemical hapten exposure. Time point described: patch test 1, 2 weeks after DPC sensitization. Treatment meaning: therapeutic diphenylcyclopropenone sensitization with weekly scalp DPC. This clonotype was observed a handful of times. TCRdb recomputed calls from the RACE reads with MiXCR, one row per CDR3 protein. The table includes just over 80,000 distinct CDR3 sequences, around 10% detected once. From germline, CDR1 is DFQATT and CDR2 SNEGSKA (reference sequence). The CDR3 has 12 residues. This specimen consisted of whole blood, obtained in connection with sensitization to the hapten diphenylcyclopropenone (DPC). J is TRBJ2-7 and V is TRBV20-1; D unresolved. This TCR was recovered from a woman aged 45-59 years with alopecia areata. Some clones in this sample may be carry-over from other donors' samples. CDR3 sequence: CSARPLSYEQYF. As DNA, the CDR3 is TGCAGCGCTCGACCTCTCTCCTACGAGCAGTACTTC.